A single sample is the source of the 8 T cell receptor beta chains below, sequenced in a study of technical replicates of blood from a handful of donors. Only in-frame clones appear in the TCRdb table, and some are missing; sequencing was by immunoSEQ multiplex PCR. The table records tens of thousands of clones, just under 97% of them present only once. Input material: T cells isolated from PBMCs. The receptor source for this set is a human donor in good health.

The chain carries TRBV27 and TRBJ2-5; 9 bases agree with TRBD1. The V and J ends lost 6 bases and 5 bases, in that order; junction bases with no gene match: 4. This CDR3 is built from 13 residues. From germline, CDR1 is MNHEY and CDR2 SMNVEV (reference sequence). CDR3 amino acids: CASRKTGGETQYF. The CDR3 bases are TGTGCCAGCAGGAAGACAGGGGGGGAGACCCAGTACTTC.

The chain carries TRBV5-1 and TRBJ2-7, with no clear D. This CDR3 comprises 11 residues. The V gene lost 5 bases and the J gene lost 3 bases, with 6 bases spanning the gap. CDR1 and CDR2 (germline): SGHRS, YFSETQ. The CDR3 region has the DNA TGCGCCAGCAGTGAGGACTACGAGCAGTACTTC. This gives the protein CASSEDYEQYF.

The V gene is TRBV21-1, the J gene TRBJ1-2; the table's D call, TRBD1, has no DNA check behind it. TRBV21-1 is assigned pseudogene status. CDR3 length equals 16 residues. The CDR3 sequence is CASSKSVRGLSYGYTF. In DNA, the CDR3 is TGTGCCAGCAGCAAAAGTGTCAGGGGGCTCAGCTATGGCTACACCTTC.

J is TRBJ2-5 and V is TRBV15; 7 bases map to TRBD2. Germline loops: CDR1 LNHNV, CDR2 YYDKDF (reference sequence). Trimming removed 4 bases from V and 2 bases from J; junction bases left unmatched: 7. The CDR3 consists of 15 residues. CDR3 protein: CATSTEAAGQETQYF. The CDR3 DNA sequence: TGTGCCACCAGCACCGAGGCAGCGGGGCAAGAGACCCAGTACTTC.

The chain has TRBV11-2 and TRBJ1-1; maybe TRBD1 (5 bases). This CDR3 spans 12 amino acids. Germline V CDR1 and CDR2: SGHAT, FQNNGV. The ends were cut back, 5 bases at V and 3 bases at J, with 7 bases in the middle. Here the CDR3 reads CASSAGDTEAFF. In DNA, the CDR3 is TGTGCCAGCAGCGCGGGGGACACTGAAGCTTTCTTT. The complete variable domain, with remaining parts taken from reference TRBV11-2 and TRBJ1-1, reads EAGVAQSPRYKIIEKRQSVAFWCNPISGHATLYWYQQILGQGPKLLIQFQNNGVVDDSQLPKDRFSAERLKGVDSTLKIQPAKLEDSAVYLCASSAGDTEAFFGQGTRLTVV.

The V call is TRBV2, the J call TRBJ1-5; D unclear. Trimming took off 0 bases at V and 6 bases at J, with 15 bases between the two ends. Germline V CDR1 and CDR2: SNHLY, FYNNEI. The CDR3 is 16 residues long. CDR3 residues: CASSEARTGKSQPQHF. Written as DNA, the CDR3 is TGTGCCAGCAGTGAAGCCCGGACGGGGAAGTCTCAGCCCCAGCATTTT.

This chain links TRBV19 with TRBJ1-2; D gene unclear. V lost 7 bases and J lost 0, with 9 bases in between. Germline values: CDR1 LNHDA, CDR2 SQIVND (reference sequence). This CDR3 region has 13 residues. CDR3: CASISPANYGYTF. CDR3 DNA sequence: TGTGCCAGTATTTCCCCGGCTAACTATGGCTACACCTTC.

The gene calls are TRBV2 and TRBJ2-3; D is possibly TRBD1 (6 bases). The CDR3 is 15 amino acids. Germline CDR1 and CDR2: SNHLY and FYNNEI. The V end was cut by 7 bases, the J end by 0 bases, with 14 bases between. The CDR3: CASKLQGRSTDTQYF. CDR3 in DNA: TGTGCCAGCAAGCTACAGGGTAGAAGCACAGATACGCAGTATTTT.